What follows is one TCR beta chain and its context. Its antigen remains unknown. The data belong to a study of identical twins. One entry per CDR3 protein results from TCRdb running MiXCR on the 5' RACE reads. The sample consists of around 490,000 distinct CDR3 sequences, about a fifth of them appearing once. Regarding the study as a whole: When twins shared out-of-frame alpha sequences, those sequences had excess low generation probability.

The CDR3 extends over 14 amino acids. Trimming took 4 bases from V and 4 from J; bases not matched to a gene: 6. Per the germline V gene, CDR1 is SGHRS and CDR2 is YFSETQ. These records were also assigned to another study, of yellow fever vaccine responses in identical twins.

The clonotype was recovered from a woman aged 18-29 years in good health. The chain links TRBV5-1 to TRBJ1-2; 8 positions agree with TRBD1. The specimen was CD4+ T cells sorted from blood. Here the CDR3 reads CASSEGQGSYGYTF. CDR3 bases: TGCGCCAGCAGCGAAGGACAGGGTTCCTATGGCTACACCTTC. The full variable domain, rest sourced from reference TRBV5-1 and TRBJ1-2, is KAGVTQTPRYLIKTRGQQVTLSCSPISGHRSVSWYQQTPGQGLQFLFEYFSETQRNKGNFPGRFSGRQFSNSRSEMNVSTLELGDSALYLCASSEGQGSYGYTFGSGTRLTVV.